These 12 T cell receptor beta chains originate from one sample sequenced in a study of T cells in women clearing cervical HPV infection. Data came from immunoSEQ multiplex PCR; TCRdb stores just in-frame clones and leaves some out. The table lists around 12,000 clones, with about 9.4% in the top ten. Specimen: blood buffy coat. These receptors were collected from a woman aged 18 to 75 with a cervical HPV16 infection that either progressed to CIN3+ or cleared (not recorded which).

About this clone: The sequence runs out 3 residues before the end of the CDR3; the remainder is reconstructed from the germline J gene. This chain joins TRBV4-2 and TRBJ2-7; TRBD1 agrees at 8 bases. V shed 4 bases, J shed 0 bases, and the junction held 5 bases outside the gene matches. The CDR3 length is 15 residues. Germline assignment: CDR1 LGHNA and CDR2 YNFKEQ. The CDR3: CASSPQQGVSYEQYF. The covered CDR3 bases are TGTGCCAGCAGCCCGCAACAGGGGGTCTCCTACGAG.

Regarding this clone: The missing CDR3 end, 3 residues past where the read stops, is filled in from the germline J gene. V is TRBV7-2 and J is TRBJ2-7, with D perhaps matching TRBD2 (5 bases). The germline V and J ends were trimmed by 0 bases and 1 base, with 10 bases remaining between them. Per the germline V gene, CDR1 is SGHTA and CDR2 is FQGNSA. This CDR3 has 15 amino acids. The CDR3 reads CASSLALLGSYEQYF. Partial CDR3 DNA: TGTGCCAGCAGCTTAGCGCTACTAGGGTCCTACGAG.

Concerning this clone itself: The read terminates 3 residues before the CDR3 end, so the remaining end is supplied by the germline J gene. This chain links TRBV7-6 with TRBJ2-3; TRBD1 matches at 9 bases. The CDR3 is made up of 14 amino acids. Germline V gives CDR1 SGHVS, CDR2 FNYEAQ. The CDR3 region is CASSLGTGLETQYF. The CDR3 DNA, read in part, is TGTGCCAGCAGCTTGGGGACAGGGTTAGAGACG.

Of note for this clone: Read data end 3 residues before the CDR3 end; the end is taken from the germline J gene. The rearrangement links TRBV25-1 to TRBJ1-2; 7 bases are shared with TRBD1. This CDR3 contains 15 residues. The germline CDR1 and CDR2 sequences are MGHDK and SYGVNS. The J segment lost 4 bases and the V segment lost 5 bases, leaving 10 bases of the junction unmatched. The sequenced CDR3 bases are TGTGCCAGCAGTCCCCGACAGGGACGGGGCTATGGC. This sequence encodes CASSPRQGRGYG. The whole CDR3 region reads CASSPRQGRGYGYTF.

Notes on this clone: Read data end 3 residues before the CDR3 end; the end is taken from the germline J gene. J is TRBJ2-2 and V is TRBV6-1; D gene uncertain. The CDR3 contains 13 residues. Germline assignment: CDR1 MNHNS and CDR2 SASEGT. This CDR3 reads CASSDSGNEKLFF. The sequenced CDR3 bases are TGTGCCAGCAGTGATTCGGGTAATGAAAAG.

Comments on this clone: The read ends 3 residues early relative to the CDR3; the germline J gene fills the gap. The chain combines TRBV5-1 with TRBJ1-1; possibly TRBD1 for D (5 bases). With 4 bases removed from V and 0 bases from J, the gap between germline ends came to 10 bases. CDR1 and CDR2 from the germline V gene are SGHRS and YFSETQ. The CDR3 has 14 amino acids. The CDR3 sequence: CASSVQGLNTEAFF. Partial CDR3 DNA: TGCGCCAGCAGCGTGCAGGGTCTGAACACTGAA.

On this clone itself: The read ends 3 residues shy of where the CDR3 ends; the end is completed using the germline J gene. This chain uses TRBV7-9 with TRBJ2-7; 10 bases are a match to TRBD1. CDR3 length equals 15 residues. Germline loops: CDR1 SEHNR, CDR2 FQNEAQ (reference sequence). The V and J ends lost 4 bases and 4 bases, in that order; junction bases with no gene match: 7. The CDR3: CASSSGTGDRYEQYF. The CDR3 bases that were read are TGTGCCAGCAGCTCCGGGACAGGGGACCGGTACGAG.

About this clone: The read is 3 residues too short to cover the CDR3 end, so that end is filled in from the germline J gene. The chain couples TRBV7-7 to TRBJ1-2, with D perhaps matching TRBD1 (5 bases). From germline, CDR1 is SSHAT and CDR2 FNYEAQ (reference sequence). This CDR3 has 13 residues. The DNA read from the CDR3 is TGTGCCAGCAGCTCGAGCGGGGCCGATGAC. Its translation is CASSSSGADD. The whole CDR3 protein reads CASSSSGADDYTF.

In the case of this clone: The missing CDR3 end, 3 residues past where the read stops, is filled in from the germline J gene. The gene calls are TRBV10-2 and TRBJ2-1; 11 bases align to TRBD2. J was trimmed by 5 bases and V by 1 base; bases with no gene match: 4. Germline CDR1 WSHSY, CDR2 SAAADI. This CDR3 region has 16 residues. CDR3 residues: CASSELLAGANNEQFF. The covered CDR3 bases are TGCGCCAGCAGTGAGTTACTAGCGGGGGCGAACAATGAG.

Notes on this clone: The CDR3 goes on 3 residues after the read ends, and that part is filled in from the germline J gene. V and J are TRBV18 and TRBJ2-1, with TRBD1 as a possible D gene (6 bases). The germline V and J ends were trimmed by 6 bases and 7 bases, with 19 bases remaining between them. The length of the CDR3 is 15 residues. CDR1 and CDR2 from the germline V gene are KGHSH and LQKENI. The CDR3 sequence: CASSHQTGVLNEQFF. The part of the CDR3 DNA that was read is TGTGCCAGCTCTCACCAGACAGGCGTTCTTAATGAG.

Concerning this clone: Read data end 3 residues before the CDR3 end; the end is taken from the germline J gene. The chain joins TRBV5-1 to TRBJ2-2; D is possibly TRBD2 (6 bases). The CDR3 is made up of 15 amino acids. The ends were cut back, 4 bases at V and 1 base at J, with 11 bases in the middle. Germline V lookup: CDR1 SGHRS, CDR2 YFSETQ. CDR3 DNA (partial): TGCGCCAGCAGCGCCGCAGCGGGGAACACCGGGGAG. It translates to CASSAAAGNTGE. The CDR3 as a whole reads CASSAAAGNTGELFF.

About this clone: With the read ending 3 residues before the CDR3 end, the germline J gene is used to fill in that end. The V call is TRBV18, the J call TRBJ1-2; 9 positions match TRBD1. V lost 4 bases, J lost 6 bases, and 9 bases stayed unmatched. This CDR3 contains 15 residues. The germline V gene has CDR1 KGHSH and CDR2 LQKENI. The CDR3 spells CASSRGTGPAHGYTF. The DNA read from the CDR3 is TGTGCCAGCTCACGCGGGACAGGGCCCGCTCATGGC.